These 2 T cell receptor beta chains were sequenced from one sample in a study of human T cells and chemical hapten exposure (dated by TCRdb to the early 2020s). This specimen's time point label, per the study, means: patch test 2, 6 weeks after DPC sensitization. The treatment or condition label here, explained by the study, means: therapeutic diphenylcyclopropenone sensitization with weekly scalp DPC. Libraries were made using RACE. TCRdb lists the instrument as NextSeq 500. TCRdb reprocessing: public reads trimmed at Q25 with fastp, clones called with MiXCR, in-frame beta chains kept. Rows merge per CDR3 protein into single entries with the most common DNA and genes. Here the sample has approximately 80,000 distinct CDR3 sequences; roughly 10% occur a single time. The top ten constitute roughly 2.3% of the sample. The sample here was whole blood, taken in connection with sensitization to the hapten diphenylcyclopropenone (DPC). The receptors originated from a young woman with alopecia areata. Some clones in this sample may be carry-over from other donors' samples.

This clonotype was detected a few times. The chain joins TRBV20-1 to TRBJ2-4, with 9 bases fitting TRBD1. Trimming at V came to 5 bases and at J to 4 bases, leaving 9 bases not matched to a gene. The CDR3 runs to 15 residues. Germline V gene data show CDR1 as DFQATT and CDR2 as SNEGSKA (reference sequence). The CDR3 DNA reads TGCAGTGCTCTAAAGGTCGGGACAGGGAAAAACATTCAGTACTTC. As protein: CSALKVGTGKNIQYF.

The CDR3 DNA reads TGTGCCAGTAGTATTGATTCCGGGACGTCTTCAGAGACCCAGTACTTC. Residues: CASSIDSGTSSETQYF. J is TRBJ2-5 and V is TRBV19; D tentatively reads TRBD1 or TRBD2 (5 bases each). CDR3 length: 16 amino acids. The V gene lost 3 bases and the J gene lost 4 bases, with 18 bases spanning the gap. Germline V CDR1 and CDR2: LNHDA, SQIVND (reference sequence). The full variable domain, rest sourced from reference TRBV19 and TRBJ2-5, is DGGITQSPKYLFRKEGQNVTLSCEQNLNHDAMYWYRQDPGQGLRLIYYSQIVNDFQKGDIAEGYSVSREKKESFPLTVTSAQKNPTAFYLCASSIDSGTSSETQYFGPGTRLLVL.